This T cell receptor beta chain originates from a study of T-cell reconstitution after alpha-beta-depleted transplantation in children. Unique molecular identifiers were incorporated into the prepared TCRbeta library. TCRdb ran MiXCR on the PCR reads and lists one entry per CDR3 protein. The sample comprises roughly 400,000 distinct CDR3 sequences, roughly 20% of which are singletons, and approximately 3.8% rests with the top ten. CDR1 and CDR2 (germline): SQVTM, ANQGSEA. The CDR3 has 12 amino acids. V was pared by 7 bases and J by 8 bases, with 14 bases between. The chain links TRBV29-1 to TRBJ1-4; D call uncertain. This receptor was identified in a human donor who donated a stem cell graft to a child with acute myeloid leukemia. The input for sequencing was PBMCs from the stem cell graft donor, taken from the stem cell graft. The CDR3 protein is CSAGPGREKLFF. The CDR3 bases are TGCAGCGCCGGGCCGGGCCGCGAAAAACTGTTTTTT.